The 17 T cell receptor beta chains given below trace back to one sample, sequenced in a study of tumour-infiltrating T cells in Burkitt lymphoma. Assay used: immunoSEQ multiplex PCR; TCRdb lists only in-frame clones, some missing. The sample records 13,000 or so clones, less than 90% being singletons. Sequenced input: tumor tissue. Every receptor here comes from a human donor with diffuse large B-cell lymphoma.

The CDR3: CASSSGWEQYF. The DNA for the CDR3 is TGTGCCAGCAGCTCCGGATGGGAGCAGTACTTC. V is TRBV7-2 and J is TRBJ2-7; D uncertain. This CDR3 is 11 amino acids long. Per the germline V gene, CDR1 is SGHTA and CDR2 is FQGNSA. Trimming pared 4 bases from V and 7 bases from J, leaving 8 bases between.

The genes are TRBV7-8 and TRBJ2-1; 8 positions agree with TRBD2. Trimming at V came to 3 bases and at J to 7 bases, leaving 14 bases not matched to a gene. CDR1 SGHVS and CDR2 FQNEAQ come from the germline V gene. The length of the CDR3 is 17 residues. DNA of the CDR3: TGTGCCAGCAGCTTTAATTCTCGGGGGGGCGGTGGTAATGAGCAGTTCTTC. It specifies CASSFNSRGGGGNEQFF. Based on the CDR3 plus reference TRBV7-8 and TRBJ2-1, the full variable domain is GAGVSQSPRYKVAKRGQDVALRCDPISGHVSLFWYQQALGQGPEFLTYFQNEAQLDKSGLPSDRFFAERPEGSVSTLKIQRTQQEDSAVYLCASSFNSRGGGGNEQFFGPGTRLTVL.

The chain is built from TRBV18 and TRBJ2-7; 10 bases are a match to TRBD1. The CDR3 is 14 residues long. The germline V gene has CDR1 KGHSH and CDR2 LQKENI. J gave up 5 bases and V 5 bases, and 6 bases lay outside the gene matches. The CDR3 spells CASSIGQGVHEQYF. Here the CDR3 DNA reads TGTGCCAGCTCAATCGGACAGGGGGTTCACGAGCAGTACTTC.

The chain combines TRBV29-1 with TRBJ2-2; weak D call: TRBD1 (6 bases). This CDR3 comprises 13 residues. Germline lookup yields CDR1 SQVTM and CDR2 ANQGSEA. Between the trimmed V and J ends, which lost 7 bases and 7 bases, there was a span of 16 bases. This chain's CDR3 is CSALQGIYGELFF. The CDR3 DNA is TGCAGCGCCCTCCAGGGGATTTACGGGGAGCTGTTTTTT.

This sequence joins TRBV18 and TRBJ2-6; the D is unclear. The CDR3 is 16 amino acids. Germline values: CDR1 KGHSH, CDR2 LQKENI. V lost 1 base and J lost 0, with 7 bases in between. CDR3 in DNA: TGTGCCAGCTCACCACGAGGAATCTCTGGGGCCAACGTCCTGACTTTC. Translating gives CASSPRGISGANVLTF.

The rearrangement links TRBV4-2 to TRBJ1-5; D call uncertain. Germline-derived CDR1 and CDR2 are LGHNA and YNFKEQ. The CDR3 totals 13 residues. Trimming pared 3 bases from V and 6 bases from J, leaving 9 bases between. The CDR3 DNA reads TGTGCCAGCAGCCAGTTTCTGGCTCAGCCCCAGCATTTT. Its protein is CASSQFLAQPQHF.

The rearrangement joins TRBV19 to TRBJ1-5, with D maybe TRBD1 (6 bases). CDR1 and CDR2 (germline): LNHDA, SQIVND (reference sequence). The V gene lost 1 base and the J gene lost 2 bases, with 9 bases spanning the gap. The CDR3 length is 15 residues. CDR3 sequence: CASSIVSGGNQPQHF. The CDR3 bases are TGTGCCAGTAGTATAGTTTCAGGGGGCAATCAGCCCCAGCATTTT. The whole variable domain, filled in from reference TRBV19 and TRBJ1-5, reads DGGITQSPKYLFRKEGQNVTLSCEQNLNHDAMYWYRQDPGQGLRLIYYSQIVNDFQKGDIAEGYSVSREKKESFPLTVTSAQKNPTAFYLCASSIVSGGNQPQHFGDGTRLSIL.

The V gene is TRBV9, the J gene TRBJ1-2; D unclear. This CDR3 is built from 13 residues. Germline V gives CDR1 SGDLS, CDR2 YYNGEE. Deletions cut 3 bases from V and 8 bases from J, with 14 bases between. This chain's CDR3 is CASSAPDWWGYTF. CDR3 DNA: TGTGCCAGCAGCGCGCCGGATTGGTGGGGCTACACCTTC.

This rearrangement joins TRBV4-2 to TRBJ1-2; possible D gene TRBD1, 5 bases. Trimming removed 1 base at V and 7 bases at J, with 16 bases between. The CDR3 spans 15 residues. CDR1 and CDR2 from the germline V gene are LGHNA and YNFKEQ. CDR3 sequence (DNA): TGTGCCAGCAGCCAAGGCAGGGACGGCCAATCTGGCTACACCTTC. Its protein product is CASSQGRDGQSGYTF.

The chain recombines TRBV6-6 with TRBJ2-7, with no clear D. This CDR3 is 12 amino acids long. Germline V gene data show CDR1 as MNHNY and CDR2 as SVGAGI (reference sequence). Between the trimmed V and J ends, which lost 8 bases and 1 base, there was a span of 9 bases. The chain's CDR3 is CASWPGSYEQYF. CDR3 in DNA: TGTGCCAGCTGGCCCGGGTCCTACGAGCAGTACTTC.

A single count supports this clone. For the CDR3, the DNA is TGTGCCAGCAGCCCGAACCAGGTGGGAGTCGAGGAGCTGTTTTTT. This sequence encodes CASSPNQVGVEELFF. The J gene is TRBJ2-2, the V gene TRBV7-7, with D possibly matching TRBD2 (5 bases). Germline lookup yields CDR1 SSHAT and CDR2 FNYEAQ (reference sequence). There are 15 residues in the CDR3. The ends were cut back, 5 bases at V and 10 bases at J, with 20 bases in the middle.

The chain recombines TRBV5-4 with TRBJ1-1; D gene ambiguous. Germline V gene sequence: CDR1 SGHNT, CDR2 YYREEE (reference sequence). This CDR3 has 13 amino acids. The germline V and J ends were trimmed by 7 bases and 1 base, with 11 bases remaining between them. CDR3 region: CASAAGANTEAFF. The CDR3 coding sequence is TGTGCCAGCGCGGCCGGAGCGAACACTGAAGCTTTCTTT.

As regards this clone: The conserved phenylalanine or tryptophan is not found at the CDR3 terminus, so this likely reflects a read error. This rearrangement joins TRBV18 to TRBJ1-1; unclear D gene. Germline V gene lookup returns CDR1 KGHSH and CDR2 LQKENI. V lost 6 bases and J 0 bases, leaving 11 bases between the germline ends. There are 14 residues in the CDR3. The CDR3 loop reads CASSQPKLNTEAFL. The CDR3 nucleotides read TGTGCCAGCTCTCAACCCAAGCTGAACACTGAAGCTTTCCTT.

The rearrangement joins TRBV5-8 to TRBJ2-2; 7 bases are shared with TRBD2. Germline V gene sequence: CDR1 SGHTS, CDR2 YDEGEE. The CDR3 is 14 residues long. V lost 4 bases and J lost 5; bases outside the gene matches: 5. CDR3 coding DNA: TGTGCCAGCAGCCCCTGGGGGGGGACCGGGGAGCTGTTTTTT. Its translation is CASSPWGGTGELFF.

This clone has only one observation. This chain uses TRBV9 with TRBJ2-1, with 13 bases matching TRBD2. CDR3 length: 15 amino acids. Trimming took 3 bases from V and 10 from J; bases not matched to a gene: 7. Germline V CDR1 and CDR2: SGDLS, YYNGEE. DNA for the CDR3: TGTGCCAGCAGCGGAAACGGACTAGCGGGAGAAGAGCAGTTCTTC. It codes for CASSGNGLAGEEQFF.

About this clone: This specimen includes other DNA sequences encoding the same CDR3. This chain uses TRBV4-3 with TRBJ1-1; a possible D gene is TRBD1 (6 bases). Germline CDR1 reads LGHNA; CDR2 reads YSLEER. The CDR3 consists of 15 residues. V was clipped by 1 base and J by 0 bases, with 9 bases between them. The CDR3 DNA is TGCGCCAGCAGCCAAGGAGGGGGTATGAACACTGAAGCTTTCTTT. Its protein product is CASSQGGGMNTEAFF.

V and J are TRBV27 and TRBJ2-2; 7 bases map to TRBD2. This CDR3 has 14 residues. CDR1 and CDR2 (germline): MNHEY, SMNVEV (reference sequence). V was pared by 8 bases and J by 0 bases, with 3 bases of the junction left unmatched. The CDR3 is CASCSGSNTGELFF. CDR3 in DNA: TGTGCCAGCTGTAGCGGGTCGAACACCGGGGAGCTGTTTTTT.